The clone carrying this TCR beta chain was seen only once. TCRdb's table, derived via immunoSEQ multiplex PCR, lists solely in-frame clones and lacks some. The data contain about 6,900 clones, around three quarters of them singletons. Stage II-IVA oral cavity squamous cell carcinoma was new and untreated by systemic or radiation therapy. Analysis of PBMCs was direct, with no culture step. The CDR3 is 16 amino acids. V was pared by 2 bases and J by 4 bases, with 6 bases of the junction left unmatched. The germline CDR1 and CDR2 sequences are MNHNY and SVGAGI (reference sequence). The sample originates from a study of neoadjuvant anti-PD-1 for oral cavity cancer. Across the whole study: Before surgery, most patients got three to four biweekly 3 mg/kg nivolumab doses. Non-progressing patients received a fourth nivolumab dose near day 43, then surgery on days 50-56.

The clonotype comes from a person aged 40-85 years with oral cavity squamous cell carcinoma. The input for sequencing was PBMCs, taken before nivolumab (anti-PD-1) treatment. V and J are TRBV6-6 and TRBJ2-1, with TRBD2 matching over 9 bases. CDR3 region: CASSYPSSGGYNEQFF. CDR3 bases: TGTGCCAGCAGTTACCCAAGTAGCGGGGGATACAATGAGCAGTTCTTC.